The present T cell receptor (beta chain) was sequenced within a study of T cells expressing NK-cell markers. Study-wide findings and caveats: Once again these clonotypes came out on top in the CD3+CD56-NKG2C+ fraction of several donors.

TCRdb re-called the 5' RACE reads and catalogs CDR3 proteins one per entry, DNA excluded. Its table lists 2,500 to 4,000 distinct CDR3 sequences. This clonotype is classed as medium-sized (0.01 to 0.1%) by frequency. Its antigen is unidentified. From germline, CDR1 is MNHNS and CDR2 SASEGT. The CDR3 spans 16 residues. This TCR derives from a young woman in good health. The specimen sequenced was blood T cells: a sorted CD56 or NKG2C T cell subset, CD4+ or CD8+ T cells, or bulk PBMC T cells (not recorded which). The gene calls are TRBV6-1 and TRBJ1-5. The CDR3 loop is CASSEVEGSGNQPQHF.